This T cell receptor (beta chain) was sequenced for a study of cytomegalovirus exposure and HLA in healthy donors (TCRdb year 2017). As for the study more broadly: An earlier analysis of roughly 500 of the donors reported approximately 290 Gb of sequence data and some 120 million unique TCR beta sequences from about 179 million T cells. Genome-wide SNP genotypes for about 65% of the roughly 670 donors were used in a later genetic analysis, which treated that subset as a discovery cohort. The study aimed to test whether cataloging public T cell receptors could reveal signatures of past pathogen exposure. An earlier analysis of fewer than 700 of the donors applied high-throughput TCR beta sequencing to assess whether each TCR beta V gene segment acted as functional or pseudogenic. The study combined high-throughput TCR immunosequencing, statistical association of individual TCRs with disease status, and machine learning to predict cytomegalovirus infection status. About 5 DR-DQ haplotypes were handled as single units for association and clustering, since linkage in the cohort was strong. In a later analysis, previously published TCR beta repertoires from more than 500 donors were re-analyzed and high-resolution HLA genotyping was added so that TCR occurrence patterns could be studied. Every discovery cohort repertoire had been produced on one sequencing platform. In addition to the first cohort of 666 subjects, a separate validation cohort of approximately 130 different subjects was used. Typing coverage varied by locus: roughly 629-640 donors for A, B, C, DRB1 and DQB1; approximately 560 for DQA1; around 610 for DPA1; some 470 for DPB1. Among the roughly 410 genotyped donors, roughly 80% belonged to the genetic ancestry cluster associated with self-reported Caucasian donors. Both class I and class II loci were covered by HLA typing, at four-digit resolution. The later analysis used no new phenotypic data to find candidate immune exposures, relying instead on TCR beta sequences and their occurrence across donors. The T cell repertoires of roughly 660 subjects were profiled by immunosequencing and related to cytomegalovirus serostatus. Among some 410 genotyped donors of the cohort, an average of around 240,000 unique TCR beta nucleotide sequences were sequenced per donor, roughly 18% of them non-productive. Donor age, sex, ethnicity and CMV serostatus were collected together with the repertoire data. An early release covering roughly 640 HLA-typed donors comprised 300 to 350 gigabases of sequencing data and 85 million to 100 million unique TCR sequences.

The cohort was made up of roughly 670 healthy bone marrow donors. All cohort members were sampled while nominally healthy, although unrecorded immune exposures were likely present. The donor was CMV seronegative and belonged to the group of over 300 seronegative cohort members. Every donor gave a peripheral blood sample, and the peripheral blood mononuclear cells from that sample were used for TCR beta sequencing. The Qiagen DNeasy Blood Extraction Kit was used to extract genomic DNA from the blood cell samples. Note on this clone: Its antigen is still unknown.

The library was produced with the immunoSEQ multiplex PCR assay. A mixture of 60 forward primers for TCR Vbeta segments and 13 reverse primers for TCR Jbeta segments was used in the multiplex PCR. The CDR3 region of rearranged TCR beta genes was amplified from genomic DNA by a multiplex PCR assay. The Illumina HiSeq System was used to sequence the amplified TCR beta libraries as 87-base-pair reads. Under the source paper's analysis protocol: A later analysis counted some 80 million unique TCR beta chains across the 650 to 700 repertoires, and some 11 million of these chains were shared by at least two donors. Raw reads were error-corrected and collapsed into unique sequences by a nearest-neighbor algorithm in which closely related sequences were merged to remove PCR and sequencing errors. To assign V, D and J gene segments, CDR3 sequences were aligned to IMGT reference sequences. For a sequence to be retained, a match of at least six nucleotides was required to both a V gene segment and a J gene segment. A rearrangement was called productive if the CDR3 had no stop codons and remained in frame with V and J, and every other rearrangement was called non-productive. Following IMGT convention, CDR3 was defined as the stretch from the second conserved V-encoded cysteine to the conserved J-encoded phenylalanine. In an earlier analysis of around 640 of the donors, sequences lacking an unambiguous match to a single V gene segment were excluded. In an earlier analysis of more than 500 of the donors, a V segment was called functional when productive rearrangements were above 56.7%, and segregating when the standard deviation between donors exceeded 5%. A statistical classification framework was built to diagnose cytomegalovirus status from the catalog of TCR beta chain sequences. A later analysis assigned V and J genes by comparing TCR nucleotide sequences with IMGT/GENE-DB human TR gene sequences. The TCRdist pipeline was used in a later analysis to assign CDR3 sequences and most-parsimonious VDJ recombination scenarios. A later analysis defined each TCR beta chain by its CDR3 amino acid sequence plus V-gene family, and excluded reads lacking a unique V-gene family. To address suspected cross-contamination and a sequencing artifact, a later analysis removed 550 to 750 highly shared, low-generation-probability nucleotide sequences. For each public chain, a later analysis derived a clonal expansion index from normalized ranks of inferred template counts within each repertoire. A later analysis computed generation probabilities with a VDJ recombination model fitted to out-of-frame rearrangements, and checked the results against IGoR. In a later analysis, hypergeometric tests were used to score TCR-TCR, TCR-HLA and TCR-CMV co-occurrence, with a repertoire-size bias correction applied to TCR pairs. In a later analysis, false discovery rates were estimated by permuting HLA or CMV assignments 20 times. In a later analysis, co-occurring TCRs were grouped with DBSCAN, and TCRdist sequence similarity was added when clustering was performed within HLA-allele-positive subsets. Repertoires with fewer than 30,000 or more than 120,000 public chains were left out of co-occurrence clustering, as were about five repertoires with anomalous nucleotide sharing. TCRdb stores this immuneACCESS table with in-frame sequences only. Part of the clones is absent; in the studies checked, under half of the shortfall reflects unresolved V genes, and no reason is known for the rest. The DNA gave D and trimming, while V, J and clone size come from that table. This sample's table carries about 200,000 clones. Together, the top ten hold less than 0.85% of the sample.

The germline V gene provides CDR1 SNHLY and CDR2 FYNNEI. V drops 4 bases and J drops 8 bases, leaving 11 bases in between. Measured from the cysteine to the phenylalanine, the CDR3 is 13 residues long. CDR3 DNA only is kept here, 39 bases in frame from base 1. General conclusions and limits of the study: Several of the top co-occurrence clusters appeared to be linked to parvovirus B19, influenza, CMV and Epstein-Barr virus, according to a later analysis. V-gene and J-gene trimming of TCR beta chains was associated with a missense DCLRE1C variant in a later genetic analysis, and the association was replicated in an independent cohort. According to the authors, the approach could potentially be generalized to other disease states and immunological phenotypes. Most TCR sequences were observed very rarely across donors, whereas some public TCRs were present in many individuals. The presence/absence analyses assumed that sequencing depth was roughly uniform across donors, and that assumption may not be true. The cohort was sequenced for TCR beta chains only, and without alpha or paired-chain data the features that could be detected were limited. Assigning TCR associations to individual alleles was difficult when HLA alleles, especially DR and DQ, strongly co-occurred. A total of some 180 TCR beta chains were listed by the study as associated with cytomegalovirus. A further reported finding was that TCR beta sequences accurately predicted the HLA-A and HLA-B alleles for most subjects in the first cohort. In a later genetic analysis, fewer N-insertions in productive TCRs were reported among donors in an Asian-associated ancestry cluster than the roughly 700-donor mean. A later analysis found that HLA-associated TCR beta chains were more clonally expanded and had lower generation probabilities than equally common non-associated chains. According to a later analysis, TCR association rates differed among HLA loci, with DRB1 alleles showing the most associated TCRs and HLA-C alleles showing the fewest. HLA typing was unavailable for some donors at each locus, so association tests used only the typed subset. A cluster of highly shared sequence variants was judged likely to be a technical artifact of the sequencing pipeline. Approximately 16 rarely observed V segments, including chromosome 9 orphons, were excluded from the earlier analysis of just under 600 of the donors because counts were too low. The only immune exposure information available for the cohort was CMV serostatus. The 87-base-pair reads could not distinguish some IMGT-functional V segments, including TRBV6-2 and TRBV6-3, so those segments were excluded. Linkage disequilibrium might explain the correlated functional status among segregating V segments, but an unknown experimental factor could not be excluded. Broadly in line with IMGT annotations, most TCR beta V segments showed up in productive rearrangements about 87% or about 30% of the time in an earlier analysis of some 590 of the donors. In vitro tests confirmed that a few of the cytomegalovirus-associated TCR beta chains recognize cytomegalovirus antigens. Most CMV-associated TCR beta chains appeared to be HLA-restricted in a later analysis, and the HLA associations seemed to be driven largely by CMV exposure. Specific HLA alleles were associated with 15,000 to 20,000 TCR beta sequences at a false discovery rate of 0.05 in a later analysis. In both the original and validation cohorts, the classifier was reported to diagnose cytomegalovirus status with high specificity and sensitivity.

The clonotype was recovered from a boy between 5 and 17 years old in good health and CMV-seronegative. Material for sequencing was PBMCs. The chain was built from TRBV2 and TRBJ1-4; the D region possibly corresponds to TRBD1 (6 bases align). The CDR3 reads CASSARGAEKLFF. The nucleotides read TGTGCCAGCAGTGCCAGGGGAGCGGAAAAACTGTTTTTT.